This T cell receptor beta chain was documented in a study of T cell repertoires in cytomegalovirus infection. In the study overall: Public signatures in TCR beta pointed to CMV infection and matching HLA type. Study results and caveats: Cumulative frequency (of public TCR beta family members) identified carriers of CMV plus the relevant HLA.

As for this clonotype: Antigen: not known.

Trimming left V 7 bases short and J 2 bases short, with 11 bases between. The CDR3 loop spans 12 amino acids. Germline assignment: CDR1 SQVTM and CDR2 ANQGSEA. TCRdb reprocessed the reads via MiXCR and lists one record per CDR3 protein. The table has fewer than 85,000 distinct CDR3 sequences, 4% seen once. Specimen: PBMCs. The sequence was obtained from a human donor in good health (CMV status not recorded). Some clones in this sample may be carry-over from other donors' samples. The chain couples TRBV29-1 to TRBJ2-5; TRBD1 might be the D (6 bases). The CDR3, as DNA: TGCAGCGCCATGACAGGACAAGAGACCCAGTACTTC. Protein sequence: CSAMTGQETQYF.